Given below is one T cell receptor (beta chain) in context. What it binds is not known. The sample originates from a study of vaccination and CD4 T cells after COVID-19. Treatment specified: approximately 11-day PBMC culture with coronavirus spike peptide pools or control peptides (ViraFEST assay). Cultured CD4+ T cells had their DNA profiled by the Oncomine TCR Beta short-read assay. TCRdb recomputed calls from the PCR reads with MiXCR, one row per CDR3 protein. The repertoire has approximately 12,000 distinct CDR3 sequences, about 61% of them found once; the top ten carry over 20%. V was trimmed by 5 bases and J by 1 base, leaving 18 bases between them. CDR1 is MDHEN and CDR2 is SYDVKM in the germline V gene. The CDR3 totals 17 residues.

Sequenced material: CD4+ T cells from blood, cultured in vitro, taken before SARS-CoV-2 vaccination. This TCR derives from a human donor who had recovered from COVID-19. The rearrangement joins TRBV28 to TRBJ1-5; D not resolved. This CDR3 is CASSLRTTLGSNQPQHF. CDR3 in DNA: TGTGCCAGCAGTCTGCGGACCACCCTGGGGAGCAATCAGCCCCAGCATTTT.